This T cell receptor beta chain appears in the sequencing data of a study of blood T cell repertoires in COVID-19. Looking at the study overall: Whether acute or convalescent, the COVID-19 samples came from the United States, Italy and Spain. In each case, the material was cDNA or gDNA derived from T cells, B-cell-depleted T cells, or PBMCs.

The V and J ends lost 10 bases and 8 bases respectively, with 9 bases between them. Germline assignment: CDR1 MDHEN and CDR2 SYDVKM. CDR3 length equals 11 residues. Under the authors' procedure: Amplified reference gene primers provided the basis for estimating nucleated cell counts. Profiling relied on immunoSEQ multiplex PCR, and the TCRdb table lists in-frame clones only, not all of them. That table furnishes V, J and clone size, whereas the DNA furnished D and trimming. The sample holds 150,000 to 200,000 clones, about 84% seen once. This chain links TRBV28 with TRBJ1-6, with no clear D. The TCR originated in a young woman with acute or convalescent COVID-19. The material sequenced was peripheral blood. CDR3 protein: CATLADSPLHF. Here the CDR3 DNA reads TGTGCCACTCTTGCGGATTCACCCCTCCACTTT.